This T cell receptor beta chain was sequenced during a study of cytomegalovirus exposure and HLA in healthy donors. Study background: In an earlier analysis, around 120 million unique TCR beta sequences were found from some 200 million T cells. General observations from the study: The study carried out a later analysis of TCR beta sequences. It associated approximately 15,000 of them with specific HLA alleles at a false discovery rate of 0.05.

The germline CDR1 and CDR2 sequences are SGHVS and FNYEAQ. The V gene lost 2 bases and the J gene lost 8 bases, with 19 bases spanning the gap. This CDR3 has 16 residues. The PCR contained 60 Vbeta and 13 Jbeta primers. Only in-frame clones appear in the TCRdb table, and some are missing; sequencing was by immunoSEQ multiplex PCR. The sample consists of about 130,000 clones, over 65% of them appearing once. As regards this clone: What it binds is unknown.

The study sampled nominally healthy donors, though unrecorded immune exposures were likely. What was sequenced was PBMCs. V gene TRBV7-6 combines with J gene TRBJ2-1, with a tentative D call TRBD1 (7 bases). The clonotype originates from a man younger than 35 in good health and CMV-seropositive. CDR3 protein: CASSLRKGQRVDEQFF. Here the CDR3 DNA reads TGTGCCAGCAGCTTAAGGAAGGGACAGCGGGTCGATGAGCAGTTCTTC. The entire variable domain, with the rest obtained from reference TRBV7-6 and TRBJ2-1, is as follows: GAGVSQSPRYKVTKRGQDVALRCDPISGHVSLYWYRQALGQGPEFLTYFNYEAQQDKSGLPNDRFSAERPEGSISTLTIQRTEQRDSAMYRCASSLRKGQRVDEQFFGPGTRLTVL.